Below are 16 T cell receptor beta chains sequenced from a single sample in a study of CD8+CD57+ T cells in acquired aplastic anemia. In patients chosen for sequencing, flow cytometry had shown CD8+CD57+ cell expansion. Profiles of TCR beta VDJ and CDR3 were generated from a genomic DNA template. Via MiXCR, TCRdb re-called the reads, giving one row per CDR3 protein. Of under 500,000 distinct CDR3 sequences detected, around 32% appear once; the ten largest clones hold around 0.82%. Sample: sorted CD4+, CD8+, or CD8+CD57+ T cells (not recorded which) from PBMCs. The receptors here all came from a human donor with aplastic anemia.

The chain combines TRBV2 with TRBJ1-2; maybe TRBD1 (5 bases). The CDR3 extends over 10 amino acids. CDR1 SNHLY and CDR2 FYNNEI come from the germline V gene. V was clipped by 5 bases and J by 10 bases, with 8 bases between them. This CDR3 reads CASSQGLYTF. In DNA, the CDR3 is TGTGCCAGCAGTCAGGGCCTCTACACCTTC.

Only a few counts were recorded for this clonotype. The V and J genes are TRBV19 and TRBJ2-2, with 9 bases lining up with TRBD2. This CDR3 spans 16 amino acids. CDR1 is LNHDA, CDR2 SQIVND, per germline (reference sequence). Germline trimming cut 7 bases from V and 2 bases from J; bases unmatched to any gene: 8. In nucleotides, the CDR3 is TGTGCCAGTACGAAGTTAGCGGGGGTCAACACCGGGGAGCTGTTTTTT. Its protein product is CASTKLAGVNTGELFF.

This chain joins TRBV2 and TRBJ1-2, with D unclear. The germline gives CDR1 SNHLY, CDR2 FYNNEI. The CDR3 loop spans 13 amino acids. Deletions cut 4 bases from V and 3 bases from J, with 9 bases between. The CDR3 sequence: CASSVRRDYGYTF. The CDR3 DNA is TGTGCCAGCAGTGTTCGACGGGACTATGGCTACACCTTC.

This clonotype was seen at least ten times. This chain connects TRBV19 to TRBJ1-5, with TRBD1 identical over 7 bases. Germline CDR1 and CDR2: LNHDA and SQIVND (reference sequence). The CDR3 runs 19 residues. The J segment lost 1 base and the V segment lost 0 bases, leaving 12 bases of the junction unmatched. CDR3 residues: CASSIDRPRTGQSNQPQHF. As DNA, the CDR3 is TGTGCCAGTAGTATAGATCGACCTCGGACAGGCCAGAGCAATCAGCCCCAGCATTTT.

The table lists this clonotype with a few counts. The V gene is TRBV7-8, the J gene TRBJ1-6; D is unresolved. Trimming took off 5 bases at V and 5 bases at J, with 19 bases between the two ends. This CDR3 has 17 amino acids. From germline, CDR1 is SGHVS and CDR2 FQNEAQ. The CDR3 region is CASSQTLGGLNNSPLHF. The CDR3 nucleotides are TGTGCCAGCAGCCAGACCTTGGGAGGGCTGAATAATTCACCCCTCCACTTT. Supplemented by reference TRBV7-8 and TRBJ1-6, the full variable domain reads GAGVSQSPRYKVAKRGQDVALRCDPISGHVSLFWYQQALGQGPEFLTYFQNEAQLDKSGLPSDRFFAERPEGSVSTLKIQRTQQEDSAVYLCASSQTLGGLNNSPLHFGNGTRLTVT.

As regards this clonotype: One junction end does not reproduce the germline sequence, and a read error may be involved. Written as DNA, the CDR3 is TGTGCCAGCAGGACGGGACAGGGTGATGCTTTC. Its translation is CASRTGQGDAF. The rearrangement uses TRBV2 and TRBJ2-6, with 9 positions matching TRBD1. There are 11 residues in the CDR3. The germline gives CDR1 SNHLY, CDR2 FYNNEI.

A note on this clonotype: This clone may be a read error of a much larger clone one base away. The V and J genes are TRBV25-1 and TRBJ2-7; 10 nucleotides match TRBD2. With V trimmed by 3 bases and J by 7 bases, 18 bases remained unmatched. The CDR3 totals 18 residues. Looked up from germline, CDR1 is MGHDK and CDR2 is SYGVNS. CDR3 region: CASSDTDSGRGGFGEQYF. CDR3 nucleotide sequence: TGTGCCAGCAGTGATACGGACAGCGGGAGGGGGGGGTTCGGTGAGCAGTACTTC.

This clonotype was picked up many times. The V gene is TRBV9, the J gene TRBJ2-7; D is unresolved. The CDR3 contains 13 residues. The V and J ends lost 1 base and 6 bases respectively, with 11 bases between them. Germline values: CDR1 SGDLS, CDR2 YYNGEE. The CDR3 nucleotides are TGTGCCAGCAGCGTACTAGGCTTTGGCGAGCAGTACTTC. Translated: CASSVLGFGEQYF.

The CDR3 loop reads CASSLRGGASQPQHF. CDR3 sequence (DNA): TGTGCCAGCAGTTTACGAGGGGGCGCAAGTCAGCCCCAGCATTTT. The chain is built from TRBV2 and TRBJ1-5, with TRBD1 identical over 7 bases. In germline, CDR1 is SNHLY, CDR2 FYNNEI. CDR3 length: 15 amino acids. V was clipped by 5 bases and J by 6 bases; unmatched bases: 10. The entire variable domain, with the rest obtained from reference TRBV2 and TRBJ1-5, is as follows: EPEVTQTPSHQVTQMGQEVILRCVPISNHLYFYWYRQILGQKVEFLVSFYNNEISEKSEIFDDQFSVERPDGSNFTLKIRSTKLEDSAMYFCASSLRGGASQPQHFGDGTRLSIL.

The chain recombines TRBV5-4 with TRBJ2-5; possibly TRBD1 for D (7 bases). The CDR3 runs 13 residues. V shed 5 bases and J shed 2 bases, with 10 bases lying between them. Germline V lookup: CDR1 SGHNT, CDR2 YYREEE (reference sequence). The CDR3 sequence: CASRAGQQETQYF. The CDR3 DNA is TGTGCCAGCAGGGCGGGACAGCAAGAGACCCAGTACTTC.

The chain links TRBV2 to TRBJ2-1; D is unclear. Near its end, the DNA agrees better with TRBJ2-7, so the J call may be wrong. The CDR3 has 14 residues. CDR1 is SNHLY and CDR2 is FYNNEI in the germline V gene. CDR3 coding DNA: TGTGCCAGCAGTGAAGCTAGCAGCTACAATGAGCAGTACTTC. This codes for CASSEASSYNEQYF.

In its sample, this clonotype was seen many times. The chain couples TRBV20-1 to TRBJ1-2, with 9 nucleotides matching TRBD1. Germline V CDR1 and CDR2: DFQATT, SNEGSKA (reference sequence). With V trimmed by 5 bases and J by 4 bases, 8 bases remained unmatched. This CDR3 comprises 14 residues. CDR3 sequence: CSAATGGGLYGYTF. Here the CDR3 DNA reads TGCAGTGCTGCCACAGGGGGCGGTCTCTATGGCTACACCTTC.

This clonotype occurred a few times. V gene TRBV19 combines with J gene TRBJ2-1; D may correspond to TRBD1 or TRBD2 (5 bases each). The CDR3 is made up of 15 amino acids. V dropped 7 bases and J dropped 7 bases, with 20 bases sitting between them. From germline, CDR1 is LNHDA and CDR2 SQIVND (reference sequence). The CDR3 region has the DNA TGTGCCAGTACCCCCCGTTCCGGGACCTCGAATGAGCAGTTCTTC. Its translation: CASTPRSGTSNEQFF.

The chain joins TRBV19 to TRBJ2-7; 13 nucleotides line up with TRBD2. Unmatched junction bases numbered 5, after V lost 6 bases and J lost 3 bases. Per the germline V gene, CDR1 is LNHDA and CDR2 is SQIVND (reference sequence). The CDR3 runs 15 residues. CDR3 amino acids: CASSETSGGLYEQYF. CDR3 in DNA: TGTGCCAGTAGCGAGACTAGCGGGGGGCTCTACGAGCAGTACTTC.

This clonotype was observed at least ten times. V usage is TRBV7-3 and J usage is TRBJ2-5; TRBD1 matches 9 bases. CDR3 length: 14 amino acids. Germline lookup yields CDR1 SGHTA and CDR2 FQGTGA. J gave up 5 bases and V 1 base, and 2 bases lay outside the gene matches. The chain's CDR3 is CASSLMGQGETQYF. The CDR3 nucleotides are TGTGCCAGCAGCTTAATGGGACAGGGTGAGACCCAGTACTTC.

The CDR3 spells CASSERKGATSYEQYF. As DNA, the CDR3 is TGTGCCAGCAGTGAACGGAAGGGGGCCACTTCCTACGAGCAGTACTTC. The chain combines TRBV6-1 with TRBJ2-7; 7 bases agree with TRBD1. The CDR3 is made up of 16 amino acids. V lost 2 bases, J lost 1 base, and 8 bases stayed unmatched. The germline gives CDR1 MNHNS, CDR2 SASEGT.